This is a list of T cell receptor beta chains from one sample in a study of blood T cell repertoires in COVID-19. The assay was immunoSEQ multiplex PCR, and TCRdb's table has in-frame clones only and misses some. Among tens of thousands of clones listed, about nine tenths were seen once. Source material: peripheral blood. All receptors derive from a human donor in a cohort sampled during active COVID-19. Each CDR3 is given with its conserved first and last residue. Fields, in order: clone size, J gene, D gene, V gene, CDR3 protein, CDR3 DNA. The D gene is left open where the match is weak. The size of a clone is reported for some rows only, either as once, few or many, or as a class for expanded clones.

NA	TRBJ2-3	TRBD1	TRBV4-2	CASSQPGQGGTDTQYF	TGTGCCAGCAGCCAACCCGGACAGGGGGGCACAGATACGCAGTATTTT
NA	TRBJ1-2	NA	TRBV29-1	CSVPLRGGSNYGYTF	TGCAGCGTCCCCCTAAGGGGGGGCTCTAACTATGGCTACACCTTC
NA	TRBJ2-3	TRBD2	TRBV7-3	CASSLAGGSTDTQYF	TGTGCCAGCAGCTTAGCGGGGGGAAGCACAGATACGCAGTATTTT
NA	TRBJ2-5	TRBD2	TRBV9	CASSVAAGGRETQYF	TGTGCCAGCAGCGTAGCGGCGGGGGGTCGAGAGACCCAGTACTTC
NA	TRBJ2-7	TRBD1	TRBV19	CASSYGDSTYEQYF	TGTGCCAGTAGTTACGGGGACAGTACCTACGAGCAGTACTTC
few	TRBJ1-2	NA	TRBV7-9	CASSYGSRDNLYGYTF	TGTGCCAGCAGCTACGGTTCCCGGGACAACCTCTATGGCTACACCTTC
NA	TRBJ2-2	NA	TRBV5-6	CASSFSLNTGELFF	TGTGCCAGCAGCTTTTCCCTGAACACCGGGGAGCTGTTTTTT
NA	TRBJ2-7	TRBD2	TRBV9	CASSVATSGELEQYF	TGTGCCAGCAGCGTAGCGACTAGCGGGGAGCTCGAGCAGTACTTC
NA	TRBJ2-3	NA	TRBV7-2	CASSSTPRVAIEGRTQYF	TGTGCCAGCAGCTCCACCCCTAGGGTAGCAATCGAGGGTCGGACGCAGTATTTT
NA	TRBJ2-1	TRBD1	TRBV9	CASSDGQGSYNEQFF	TGTGCCAGCAGCGACGGACAGGGCTCCTACAATGAGCAGTTCTTC
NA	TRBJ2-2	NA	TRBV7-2	CASSLLGGGAGELFF	TGTGCCAGCAGCTTATTGGGTGGAGGGGCCGGGGAGCTGTTTTTT
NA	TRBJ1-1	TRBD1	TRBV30	CAWSSPGQGSEAFF	TGTGCCTGGAGTTCCCCGGGACAGGGATCGGAAGCTTTCTTT
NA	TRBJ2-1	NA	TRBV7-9	CASSPVVSSYNEQFF	TGTGCCAGCAGCCCCGTAGTAAGCTCCTACAATGAGCAGTTCTTC
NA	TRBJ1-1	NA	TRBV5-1	CASSPQSYMNTEAFF	TGCGCCAGCAGCCCCCAGTCATACATGAACACTGAAGCTTTCTTT
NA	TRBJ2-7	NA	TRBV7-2	CASSPGQGGEQYF	TGTGCCAGCAGCCCCGGGCAGGGGGGCGAGCAGTACTTC
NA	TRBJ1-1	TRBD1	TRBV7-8	CASSPRDRINTEAFF	TGTGCCAGCAGCCCACGGGACAGAATTAACACTGAAGCTTTCTTT
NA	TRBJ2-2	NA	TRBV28	CASSSPGEKMNTGELFF	TGTGCCAGCAGTAGCCCCGGGGAGAAAATGAACACCGGGGAGCTGTTTTTT
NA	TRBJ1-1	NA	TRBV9	CASSVDRWTEAFF	TGTGCCAGCAGCGTAGACCGGTGGACTGAAGCTTTCTTT
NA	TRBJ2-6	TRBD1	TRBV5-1	CASSLVPRGLSGANVLTF	TGCGCCAGCAGCTTGGTGCCCAGGGGGCTTTCTGGGGCCAACGTCCTGACTTTC
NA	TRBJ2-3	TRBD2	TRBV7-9	CASSTIRERGGQYF	TGTGCCAGCAGCACAATCCGGGAGCGCGGGGGGCAGTATTTT
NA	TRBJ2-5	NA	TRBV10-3	CAINEGLHEETQYF	TGTGCCATCAACGAGGGACTTCACGAAGAGACCCAGTACTTC
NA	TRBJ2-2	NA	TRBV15	CATSRTGPTGELFF	TGTGCCACCAGCAGGACAGGTCCCACCGGGGAGCTGTTTTTT
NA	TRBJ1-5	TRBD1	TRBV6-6	CASSPGTVSNQPQHF	TGTGCCAGCAGTCCAGGGACAGTTAGCAATCAGCCCCAGCATTTT
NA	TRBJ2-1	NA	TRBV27	CASSLSGNEQFF	TGTGCCAGCAGCCTCTCGGGGAATGAGCAGTTCTTC
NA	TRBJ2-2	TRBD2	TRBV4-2	CASSPRSLAGGQTGELFF	TGTGCCAGCAGCCCCCGATCGCTAGCGGGGGGTCAAACCGGGGAGCTGTTTTTT
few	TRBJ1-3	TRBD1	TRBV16	CASSQFGTTGTGNTIYF	TGTGCCAGCAGCCAATTTGGGACGACAGGGACTGGAAACACCATATATTTT
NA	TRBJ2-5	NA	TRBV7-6	CASSFFPQEETQYF	TGTGCCAGCAGCTTCTTCCCCCAGGAAGAGACCCAGTACTTC
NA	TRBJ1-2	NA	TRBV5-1	CASTQDRLEGYTF	TGCGCCAGCACCCAAGACAGGTTAGAGGGCTACACCTTC
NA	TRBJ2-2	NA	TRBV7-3	CASSPSSGGRTGELFF	TGTGCCAGCAGCCCCTCCTCGGGGGGCAGGACCGGGGAGCTGTTTTTT